This is a list of T cell receptor beta chains from one sample in a study of T cell responses to AZD1222 COVID-19 vaccine. Assay used: immunoSEQ multiplex PCR; TCRdb lists only in-frame clones, some missing. The sample has about 140,000 clones; 90% are singletons. The source was peripheral blood, collected on day 0 of AZD1222 vaccination. These receptors all stem from an adult in good health. Each CDR3 is given with its conserved first and last residue. A D gene is named only where the DNA matches it firmly. A clone size is listed for some rows: how often the clone was seen (once, few, many), or a class if it is expanded.

V: TRBV7-9
size: -
J: TRBJ1-3
D: -
DNA: TGTGCCAGCAGCAGATGGGACACTGGAAACACCATATATTTT
CDR3: CASSRWDTGNTIYF

V: TRBV7-9
size: -
J: TRBJ2-2
D: -
DNA: TGTGCCAGCAGTAACCGACCCCAAGACACCGGGGAGCTGTTTTTT
CDR3: CASSNRPQDTGELFF

V: TRBV19
size: -
J: TRBJ1-2
D: -
DNA: TGTGCCAGTAGCCTCTCCGGCCTCCCTAACTATGGCTACACCTTC
CDR3: CASSLSGLPNYGYTF

V: TRBV5-1
size: -
J: TRBJ2-3
D: -
DNA: TGCGCCAGCAGTGCGCCGGATAGCACAGATACGCAGTATTTT
CDR3: CASSAPDSTDTQYF

V: TRBV10-2
size: -
J: TRBJ1-2
D: TRBD1
DNA: TGCGCCAGCACCCCGACCTCGACAGGGCTCTCCCCCTACACCTTC
CDR3: CASTPTSTGLSPYTF

V: TRBV5-4
size: -
J: TRBJ1-1
D: -
DNA: TGTGCCAGCAGCGCAAAACAGGGATTGAACACTGAAGCTTTCTTT
CDR3: CASSAKQGLNTEAFF

V: TRBV20-1
size: few
J: TRBJ2-7
D: -
DNA: TGCAGTGCTGCCCCCCGGGATGAGCAGTACTTC
CDR3: CSAAPRDEQYF

V: TRBV6-2/TRBV6-3
size: -
J: TRBJ2-1
D: -
DNA: TGTGCCAGCAGTTACTCGATTGGTGGGAGGTCCTACAATGAGCAGTTCTTC
CDR3: CASSYSIGGRSYNEQFF

V: TRBV9
size: -
J: TRBJ2-1
D: TRBD1
DNA: TGTGCCAGCTCCCGGGACAGGGGATACAATGAGCAGTTCTTC
CDR3: CASSRDRGYNEQFF

V: TRBV5-1
size: -
J: TRBJ1-2
D: -
DNA: TGCGCCAGCAGCTTGAGATGGGGGAGCAATGGCTACACCTTC
CDR3: CASSLRWGSNGYTF

V: TRBV29-1
size: -
J: TRBJ2-5
D: -
DNA: TGCAGCGTTGGCGCGGGGATACAAGAGACCCAGTACTTC
CDR3: CSVGAGIQETQYF

V: TRBV9
size: -
J: TRBJ2-2
D: -
DNA: TGTGCCAGCAGCGTAGCCCCCCTGACTAGGACATTGGCCGGGGAGCTGTTTTTT
CDR3: CASSVAPLTRTLAGELFF

V: TRBV4-1
size: -
J: TRBJ1-5
D: -
DNA: TGCGCCAGCAGCTTCCTGGACGGACCTGAGAAGCCCCAGCATTTT
CDR3: CASSFLDGPEKPQHF

V: TRBV15
size: -
J: TRBJ2-5
D: -
DNA: TGTGCCACCAGCCCAGGTATAGAGACCCAGTACTTC
CDR3: CATSPGIETQYF

V: TRBV5-8
size: -
J: TRBJ1-1
D: -
DNA: TGTGCCAGCAGCCAACTCCGAGCCCCGGGCACTGAAGCTTTCTTT
CDR3: CASSQLRAPGTEAFF

V: TRBV6-5
size: -
J: TRBJ1-1
D: -
DNA: TGTGCCAGCAGTTACGCATCGTACACTGAAGCTTTCTTT
CDR3: CASSYASYTEAFF

V: TRBV5-6
size: -
J: TRBJ1-4
D: -
DNA: TGTGCCAGCAGCTTGGTGGCGGCGGAAAAACTGTTTTTT
CDR3: CASSLVAAEKLFF

V: TRBV7-9
size: once
J: TRBJ2-2
D: TRBD2
DNA: TGTGCCAGCAGCACCACGATAGCGGGAGATGGTAGCGGGGAGCTGTTTTTT
CDR3: CASSTTIAGDGSGELFF

V: TRBV6-5
size: -
J: TRBJ1-2
D: TRBD1
DNA: TGTGCCAGCAGTCAGGACAGGGGCGCTTATGGCTACACCTTC
CDR3: CASSQDRGAYGYTF

V: TRBV5-1
size: once
J: TRBJ2-1
D: -
DNA: TGCGCCAGCAGCTTGGTTGGCGGGACCAACTACAATGAGCAGTTCTTC
CDR3: CASSLVGGTNYNEQFF

V: TRBV11-3
size: -
J: TRBJ1-6
D: -
DNA: TGTGCCAGCAGCACTAGTGGTGCGGGGTTCAATTCACCCCTCCACTTT
CDR3: CASSTSGAGFNSPLHF

V: TRBV7-2
size: few
J: TRBJ1-2
D: -
DNA: TGTGCCAGCAGCCCGGACCCTAACTATGGCTACACCTTC
CDR3: CASSPDPNYGYTF

V: TRBV7-7
size: -
J: TRBJ1-6
D: -
DNA: TGTGCTAGCAGCAGGGGTTCACCCCTCCACTTT
CDR3: CASSRGSPLHF

V: TRBV5-1
size: once
J: TRBJ1-1
D: -
DNA: TGCGCCAGCAGCCCCAGGACCGGAGATTGGGGAGCTTTCTTT
CDR3: CASSPRTGDWGAFF

V: TRBV7-8
size: -
J: TRBJ1-5
D: TRBD1
DNA: TGTGCCAGCCGGAGGGGACAGGGTGCGGGTCAGCCCCAGCATTTT
CDR3: CASRRGQGAGQPQHF

V: TRBV4-1
size: -
J: TRBJ2-5
D: -
DNA: TGCGCCAGCAGCCACGTCGGGAGAGATGAAGAGACCCAGTACTTC
CDR3: CASSHVGRDEETQYF

V: TRBV19
size: -
J: TRBJ2-5
D: -
DNA: TGTGCCAGTAGTATAGGACTAGGGGGGGAGACCCAGTACTTC
CDR3: CASSIGLGGETQYF